Each of the 15 T cell receptor beta chains below was sequenced from the same sample in a study of blood T cell repertoires in COVID-19. Sequenced by immunoSEQ multiplex PCR; TCRdb stores in-frame clones only, minus some. The table includes around 290,000 clones, roughly 91% detected once. Sequencing was performed on PBMCs or T cells enriched from blood (not recorded which). These receptors were taken from a woman aged 55-69 years in a cohort exposed to, infected with or recovered from COVID-19 (not recorded which).

The table lists this clone with a count of one. The rearrangement joins TRBV5-4 to TRBJ1-4; 10 bases are a match to TRBD1. After removal of 4 bases from V and 7 bases from J, the junction contained 4 bases not matched to a gene. Germline CDR1 and CDR2: SGHNT and YYREEE (reference sequence). The CDR3 totals 14 residues. CDR3 protein: CASSRDRGSEKLFF. CDR3 coding DNA: TGTGCCAGCAGCCGGGACAGGGGTTCTGAAAAACTGTTTTTT.

The V and J genes are TRBV24-1 and TRBJ2-3; D unclear. The CDR3 runs to 16 residues. V shed 3 bases and J shed 0 bases, with 12 bases lying between them. The germline V gene has CDR1 KGHDR and CDR2 SFDVKD. The CDR3 is CATSDPTGYSTDTQYF. DNA of the CDR3: TGTGCCACCAGTGATCCGACGGGTTACAGCACAGATACGCAGTATTTT.

The rearrangement joins TRBV2 to TRBJ2-7; D might be TRBD1 (5 bases). Germline values: CDR1 SNHLY, CDR2 FYNNEI. With 2 bases removed from V and 2 bases from J, the gap between germline ends came to 7 bases. CDR3 length: 13 amino acids. CDR3 in amino acids: CASSEQTAYEQYF. Written as DNA, the CDR3 is TGTGCCAGCAGTGAACAGACAGCCTACGAGCAGTACTTC.

This chain uses TRBV30 with TRBJ1-4, with TRBD1 as a possible D gene (5 bases). CDR1 GTSNPN and CDR2 SVGIG come from the germline V gene (reference sequence). V lost 4 bases, J lost 5 bases, and 17 bases lay in between. The CDR3 extends over 15 amino acids. The chain's CDR3 is CAWKDQGVRNEKLFF. CDR3 DNA: TGTGCCTGGAAAGACCAGGGCGTAAGGAATGAAAAACTGTTTTTT. The complete variable domain, with remaining parts taken from reference TRBV30 and TRBJ1-4, reads SQTIHQWPATLVQPVGSPLSLECTVEGTSNPNLYWYRQAAGRGLQLLFYSVGIGQISSEVPQNLSASRPQDRQFILSSKKLLLSDSGFYLCAWKDQGVRNEKLFFGSGTQLSVL.

The gene calls are TRBV27 and TRBJ2-7; maybe TRBD2 (6 bases). V lost 0 bases and J lost 4, with 13 bases in between. CDR3 length: 15 residues. Germline V gene lookup returns CDR1 MNHEY and CDR2 SMNVEV (reference sequence). CDR3 sequence (DNA): TGTGCCAGCAGTTTATCGGAGGGACCCAATTACGAGCAGTACTTC. Translated: CASSLSEGPNYEQYF.

V usage is TRBV5-1 and J usage is TRBJ1-3, with D uncertain. The germline V gene encodes CDR1 SGHRS and CDR2 YFSETQ. Deletions cut 1 base from V and 4 bases from J, with 18 bases between. This CDR3 has 17 amino acids. This chain's CDR3 is CASSLWGSGNSGNTIYF. The CDR3 DNA is TGCGCCAGCAGCTTGTGGGGATCGGGGAATTCAGGAAACACCATATATTTT.

The chain has TRBV5-1 and TRBJ2-5; the D gene is possibly TRBD1 (5 bases). The CDR3 is 13 amino acids. Trimming removed 3 bases from V and 4 bases from J, with 10 bases in between. Germline V lookup: CDR1 SGHRS, CDR2 YFSETQ. The CDR3 region has the DNA TGCGCCAGCAGCTGGCCAGGGTCAGAGACCCAGTACTTC. It codes for CASSWPGSETQYF.

This rearrangement joins TRBV11-3 to TRBJ2-1; no definite D call. Trimming shortened V by 4 bases and J by 0 bases, and 16 bases separated the two germline ends. The CDR3 has 17 amino acids. The germline V gene has CDR1 SGHNT and CDR2 YENEEA. As DNA, the CDR3 is TGTGCCAGCAGCTCCCGCGAGGCAGCGAGCTCCTACAATGAGCAGTTCTTC. It encodes CASSSREAASSYNEQFF.

This clone was counted a single time. This chain uses TRBV7-8 with TRBJ2-7; possible D gene TRBD1, 6 bases. In germline, CDR1 is SGHVS, CDR2 FQNEAQ. The CDR3 has 13 amino acids. With 1 base removed from V and 7 bases from J, the gap between germline ends came to 11 bases. The CDR3 coding sequence is TGTGCCAGCAGCTTAGACAGGGCTGGGGAGCAGTACTTC. This gives the protein CASSLDRAGEQYF.

The gene calls are TRBV18 and TRBJ2-7; D unresolved. Germline V CDR1 and CDR2: KGHSH, LQKENI. The CDR3 extends over 13 amino acids. V gave up 2 bases and J gave up 3 bases, with 8 bases separating them. For the CDR3, the DNA is TGTGCCAGCTCACCAGTAGAGTACTACGAGCAGTACTTC. Translating it yields CASSPVEYYEQYF.

A single count supports this clone. This sequence joins TRBV25-1 and TRBJ1-6, with D tentatively TRBD1 (6 bases). The CDR3 runs to 16 residues. The V gene's germline CDR1 is MGHDK and CDR2 SYGVNS. V was pared by 3 bases and J by 9 bases, with 18 bases between. CDR3 nucleotide sequence: TGTGCCAGCAGTGATGGGGACAACAGGATAGGTTCACCCCTCCACTTT. The encoded protein is CASSDGDNRIGSPLHF.

The chain is built from TRBV10-3 and TRBJ2-7; D perhaps matches TRBD1 (5 bases). The V end lost 11 bases, the J end lost 5 bases, and 13 bases lay between the germline ends. The CDR3 extends over 11 amino acids. The germline V gene has CDR1 ENHRY and CDR2 SYGVKD. The CDR3 here is CAASGLNEQYF. The CDR3 DNA follows: TGTGCCGCCTCAGGGTTAAACGAGCAGTACTTC.

The chain joins TRBV11-2 to TRBJ2-7, with 9 bases fitting TRBD2. Trimming cost V 1 base and J 7 bases; bases outside gene matches: 8. This CDR3 region has 15 residues. CDR1 and CDR2 from the germline V gene are SGHAT and FQNNGV. CDR3 protein: CASSLAAGGVWEQYF. The CDR3 coding sequence is TGTGCCAGCAGCTTAGCGGCGGGAGGGGTGTGGGAGCAGTACTTC.

The rearrangement links TRBV10-3 to TRBJ2-7, with 8 bases identical to TRBD1. V was pared by 8 bases and J by 0 bases, with 6 bases of the junction left unmatched. This CDR3 is 14 amino acids long. Germline-derived CDR1 and CDR2 are ENHRY and SYGVKD. CDR3 nucleotides: TGTGCCATCGCCGACAGGGGCACCTCCTACGAGCAGTACTTC. This translates into CAIADRGTSYEQYF.

The chain recombines TRBV7-9 with TRBJ2-1, with 12 bases that match TRBD1. The CDR3 totals 17 residues. The V segment lost 3 bases and the J segment 8 bases; nucleotides outside the gene matches: 11. CDR1 SEHNR and CDR2 FQNEAQ come from the germline V gene (reference sequence). The DNA of the CDR3 is TGTGCCAGCAGCTTGACGGGACAGGGGGCGCCCGGGTATGAGCAGTTCTTC. Translated: CASSLTGQGAPGYEQFF.